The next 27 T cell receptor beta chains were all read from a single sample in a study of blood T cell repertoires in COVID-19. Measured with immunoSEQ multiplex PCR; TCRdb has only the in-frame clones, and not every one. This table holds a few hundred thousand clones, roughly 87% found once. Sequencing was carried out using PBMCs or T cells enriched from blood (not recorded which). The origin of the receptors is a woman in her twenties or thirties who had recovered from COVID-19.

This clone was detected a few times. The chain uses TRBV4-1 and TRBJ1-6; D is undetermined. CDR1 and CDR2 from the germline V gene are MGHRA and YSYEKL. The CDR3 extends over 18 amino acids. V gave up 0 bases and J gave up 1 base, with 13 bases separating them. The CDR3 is CASSQDTSATSYNSPLHF. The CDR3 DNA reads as TGCGCCAGCAGCCAAGATACATCCGCAACGTCCTATAATTCACCCCTCCACTTT.

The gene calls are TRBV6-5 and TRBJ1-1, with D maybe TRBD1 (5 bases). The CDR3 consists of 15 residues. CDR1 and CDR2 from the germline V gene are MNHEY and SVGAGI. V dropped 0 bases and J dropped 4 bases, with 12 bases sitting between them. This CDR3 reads CASSYSVAGGTEAFF. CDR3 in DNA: TGTGCCAGCAGTTACTCGGTTGCGGGGGGCACTGAAGCTTTCTTT.

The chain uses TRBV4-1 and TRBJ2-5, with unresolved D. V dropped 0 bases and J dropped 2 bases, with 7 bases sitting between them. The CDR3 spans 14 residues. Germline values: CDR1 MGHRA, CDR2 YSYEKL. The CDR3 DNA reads TGCGCCAGCAGCCAAGAGCAGATACAAGAGACCCAGTACTTC. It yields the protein CASSQEQIQETQYF.

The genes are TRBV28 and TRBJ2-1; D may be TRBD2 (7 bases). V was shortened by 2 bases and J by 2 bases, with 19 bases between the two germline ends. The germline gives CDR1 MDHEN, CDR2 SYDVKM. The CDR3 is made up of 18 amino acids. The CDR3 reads CASSLKFTRGLPYNEQFF. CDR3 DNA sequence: TGTGCCAGCAGTTTAAAGTTTACGCGGGGGCTCCCCTACAATGAGCAGTTCTTC.

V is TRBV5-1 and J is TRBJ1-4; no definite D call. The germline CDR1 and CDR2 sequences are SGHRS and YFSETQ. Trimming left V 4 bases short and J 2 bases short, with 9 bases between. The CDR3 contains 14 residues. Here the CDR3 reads CASSVRPTNEKLFF. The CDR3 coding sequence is TGCGCCAGCAGCGTGCGTCCCACTAATGAAAAACTGTTTTTT.

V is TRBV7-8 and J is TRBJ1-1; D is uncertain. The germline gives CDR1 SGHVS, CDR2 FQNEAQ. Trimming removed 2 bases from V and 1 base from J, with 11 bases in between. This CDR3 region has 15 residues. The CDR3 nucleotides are TGTGCCAGCAGCTTAACTGGTCCCCAGAACACTGAAGCTTTCTTT. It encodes CASSLTGPQNTEAFF.

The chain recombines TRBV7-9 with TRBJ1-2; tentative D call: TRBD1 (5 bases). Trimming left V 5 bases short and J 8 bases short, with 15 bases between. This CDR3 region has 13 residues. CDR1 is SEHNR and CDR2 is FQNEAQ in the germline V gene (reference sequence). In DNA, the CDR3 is TGTGCCAGCAGCACTGACAGAGCCCCCGGCTACACCTTC. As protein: CASSTDRAPGYTF.

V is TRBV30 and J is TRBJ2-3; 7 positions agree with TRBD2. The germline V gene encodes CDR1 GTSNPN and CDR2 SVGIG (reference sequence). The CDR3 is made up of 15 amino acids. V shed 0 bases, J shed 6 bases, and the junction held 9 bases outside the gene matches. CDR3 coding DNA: TGTGCCTGGAGTGTACGAAGCGGGGCCGGGGATACGCAGTATTTT. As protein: CAWSVRSGAGDTQYF.

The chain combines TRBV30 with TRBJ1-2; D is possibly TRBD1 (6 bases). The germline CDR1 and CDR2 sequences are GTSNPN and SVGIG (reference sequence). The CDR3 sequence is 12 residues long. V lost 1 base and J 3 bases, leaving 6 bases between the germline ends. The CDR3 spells CAWSGQDYGYTF. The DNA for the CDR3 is TGTGCCTGGAGTGGACAGGACTATGGCTACACCTTC.

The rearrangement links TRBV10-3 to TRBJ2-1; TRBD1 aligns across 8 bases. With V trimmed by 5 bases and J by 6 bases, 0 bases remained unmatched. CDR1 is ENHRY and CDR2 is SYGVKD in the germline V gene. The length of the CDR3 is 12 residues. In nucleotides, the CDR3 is TGTGCCATCAGTACAGGGGGCAATGAGCAGTTCTTC. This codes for CAISTGGNEQFF.

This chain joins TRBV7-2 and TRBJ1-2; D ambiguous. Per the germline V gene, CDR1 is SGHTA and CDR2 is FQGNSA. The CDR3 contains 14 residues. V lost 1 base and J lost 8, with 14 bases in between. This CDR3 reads CASSLVAGLGGYTF. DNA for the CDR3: TGTGCCAGCAGCTTAGTTGCGGGTTTGGGGGGCTACACCTTC. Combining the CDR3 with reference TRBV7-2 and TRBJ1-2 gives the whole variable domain GAGVSQSPSNKVTEKGKDVELRCDPISGHTALYWYRQSLGQGLEFLIYFQGNSAPDKSGLPSDRFSAERTGGSVSTLTIQRTQQEDSAVYLCASSLVAGLGGYTFGSGTRLTVV.

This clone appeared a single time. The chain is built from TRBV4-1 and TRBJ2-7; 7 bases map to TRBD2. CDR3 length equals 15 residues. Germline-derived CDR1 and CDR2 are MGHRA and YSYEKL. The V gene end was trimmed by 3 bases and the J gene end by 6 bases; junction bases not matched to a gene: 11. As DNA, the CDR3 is TGCGCCAGCAGCCAGGTAGGAAGGACTAGACGCGAGCAGTACTTC. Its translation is CASSQVGRTRREQYF.

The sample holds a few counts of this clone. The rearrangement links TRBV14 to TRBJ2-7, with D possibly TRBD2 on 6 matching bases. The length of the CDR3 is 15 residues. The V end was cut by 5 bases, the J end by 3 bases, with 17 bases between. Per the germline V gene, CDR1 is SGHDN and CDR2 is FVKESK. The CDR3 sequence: CASSNPLEGGYEQYF. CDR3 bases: TGTGCCAGCAGCAACCCCCTAGAGGGAGGCTACGAGCAGTACTTC.

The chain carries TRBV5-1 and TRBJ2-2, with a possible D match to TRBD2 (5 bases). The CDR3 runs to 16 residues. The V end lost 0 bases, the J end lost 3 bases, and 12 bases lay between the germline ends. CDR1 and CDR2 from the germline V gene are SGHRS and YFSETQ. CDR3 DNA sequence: TGCGCCAGCAGCTTGGTTCCGGGGTCGGACACCGGGGAGCTGTTTTTT. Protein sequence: CASSLVPGSDTGELFF.

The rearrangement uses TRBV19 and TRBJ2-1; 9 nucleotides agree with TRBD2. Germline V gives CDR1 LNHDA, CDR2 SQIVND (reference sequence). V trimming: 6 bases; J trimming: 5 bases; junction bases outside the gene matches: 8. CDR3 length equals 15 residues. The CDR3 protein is CASSQGASGNNEQFF. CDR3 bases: TGTGCCAGTAGCCAAGGCGCTAGCGGGAACAATGAGCAGTTCTTC.

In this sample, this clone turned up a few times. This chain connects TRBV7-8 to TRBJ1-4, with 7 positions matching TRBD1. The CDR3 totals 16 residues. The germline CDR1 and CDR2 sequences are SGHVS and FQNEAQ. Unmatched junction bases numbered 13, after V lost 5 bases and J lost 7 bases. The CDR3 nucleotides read TGTGCCAGCAGCCCTCAGGGGGGTGGTATAGGTGAAAAACTGTTTTTT. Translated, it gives CASSPQGGGIGEKLFF.

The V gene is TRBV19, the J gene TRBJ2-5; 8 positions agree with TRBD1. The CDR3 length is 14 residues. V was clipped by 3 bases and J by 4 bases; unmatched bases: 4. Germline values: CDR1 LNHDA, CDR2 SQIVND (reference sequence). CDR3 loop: CASSIGQGAETQYF. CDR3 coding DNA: TGTGCCAGTAGTATTGGACAGGGAGCAGAGACCCAGTACTTC.

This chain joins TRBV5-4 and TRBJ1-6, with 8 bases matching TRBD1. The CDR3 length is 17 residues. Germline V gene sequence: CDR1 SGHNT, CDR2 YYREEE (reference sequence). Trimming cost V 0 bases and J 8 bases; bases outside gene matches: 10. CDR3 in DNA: TGTGCCAGCAGCTTGGCTCCTGGGACAGGCATGGATTCACCCCTCCACTTT. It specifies CASSLAPGTGMDSPLHF.

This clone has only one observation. The CDR3 region is CASSLGWTVNYGYTF. CDR3 DNA sequence: TGTGCCAGCAGCTTGGGCTGGACAGTCAACTATGGCTACACCTTC. The chain carries TRBV5-6 and TRBJ1-2; TRBD1 might be the D (6 bases). This CDR3 has 15 amino acids. CDR1 is SGHDT, CDR2 YYEEEE, per germline. Trimming took 0 bases from V and 2 from J, leaving 11 bases between them.

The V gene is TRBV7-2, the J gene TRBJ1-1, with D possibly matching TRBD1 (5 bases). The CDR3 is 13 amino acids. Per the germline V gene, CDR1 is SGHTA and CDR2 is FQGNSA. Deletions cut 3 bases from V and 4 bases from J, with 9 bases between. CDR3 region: CASSFRGATEAFF. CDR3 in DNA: TGTGCCAGCAGCTTTAGGGGTGCCACTGAAGCTTTCTTT.

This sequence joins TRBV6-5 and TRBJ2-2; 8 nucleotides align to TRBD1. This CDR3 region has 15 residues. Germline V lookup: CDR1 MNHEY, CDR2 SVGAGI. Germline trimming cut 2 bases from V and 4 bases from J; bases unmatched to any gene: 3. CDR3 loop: CASSYGQGITGELFF. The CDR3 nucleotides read TGTGCCAGCAGTTACGGACAGGGAATCACCGGGGAGCTGTTTTTT.

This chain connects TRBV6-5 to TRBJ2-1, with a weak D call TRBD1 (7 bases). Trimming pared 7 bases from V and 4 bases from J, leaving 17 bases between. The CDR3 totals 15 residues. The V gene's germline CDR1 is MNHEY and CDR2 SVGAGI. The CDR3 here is CASTDGGGPYNEQFF. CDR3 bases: TGTGCCAGCACCGACGGAGGGGGCCCATACAATGAGCAGTTCTTC.

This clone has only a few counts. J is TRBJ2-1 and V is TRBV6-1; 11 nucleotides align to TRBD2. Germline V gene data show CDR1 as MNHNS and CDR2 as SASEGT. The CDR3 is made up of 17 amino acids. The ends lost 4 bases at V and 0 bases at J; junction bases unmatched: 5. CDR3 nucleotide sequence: TGTGCCAGCAGTGTACTAGCGGGGGACTCCTCCTACAATGAGCAGTTCTTC. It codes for CASSVLAGDSSYNEQFF.

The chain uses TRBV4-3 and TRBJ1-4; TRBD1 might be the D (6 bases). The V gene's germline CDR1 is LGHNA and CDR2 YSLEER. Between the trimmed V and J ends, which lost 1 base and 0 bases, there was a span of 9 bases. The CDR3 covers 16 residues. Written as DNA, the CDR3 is TGCGCCAGCAGCCAAGGCGACAGGACAACTAATGAAAAACTGTTTTTT. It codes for CASSQGDRTTNEKLFF.

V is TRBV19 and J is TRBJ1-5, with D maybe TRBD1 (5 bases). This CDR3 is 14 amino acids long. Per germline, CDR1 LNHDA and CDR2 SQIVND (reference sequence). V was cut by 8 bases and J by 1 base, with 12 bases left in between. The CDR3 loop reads CASLDIRSNQPQHF. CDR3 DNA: TGTGCCAGTTTGGACATTCGGAGCAATCAGCCCCAGCATTTT.

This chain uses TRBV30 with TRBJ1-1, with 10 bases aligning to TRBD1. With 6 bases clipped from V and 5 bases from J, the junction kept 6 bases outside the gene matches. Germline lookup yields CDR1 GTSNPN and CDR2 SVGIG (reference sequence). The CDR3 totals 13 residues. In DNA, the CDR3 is TGTGCCTGTAGACAGGGGGCGGGAACTGAAGCTTTCTTT. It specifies CACRQGAGTEAFF.

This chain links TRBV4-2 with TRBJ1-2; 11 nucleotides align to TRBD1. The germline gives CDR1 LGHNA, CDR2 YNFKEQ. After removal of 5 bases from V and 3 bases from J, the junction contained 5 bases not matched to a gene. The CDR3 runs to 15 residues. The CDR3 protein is CASSGPGQGDYGYTF. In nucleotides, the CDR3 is TGTGCCAGCAGCGGCCCGGGACAGGGGGACTATGGCTACACCTTC.